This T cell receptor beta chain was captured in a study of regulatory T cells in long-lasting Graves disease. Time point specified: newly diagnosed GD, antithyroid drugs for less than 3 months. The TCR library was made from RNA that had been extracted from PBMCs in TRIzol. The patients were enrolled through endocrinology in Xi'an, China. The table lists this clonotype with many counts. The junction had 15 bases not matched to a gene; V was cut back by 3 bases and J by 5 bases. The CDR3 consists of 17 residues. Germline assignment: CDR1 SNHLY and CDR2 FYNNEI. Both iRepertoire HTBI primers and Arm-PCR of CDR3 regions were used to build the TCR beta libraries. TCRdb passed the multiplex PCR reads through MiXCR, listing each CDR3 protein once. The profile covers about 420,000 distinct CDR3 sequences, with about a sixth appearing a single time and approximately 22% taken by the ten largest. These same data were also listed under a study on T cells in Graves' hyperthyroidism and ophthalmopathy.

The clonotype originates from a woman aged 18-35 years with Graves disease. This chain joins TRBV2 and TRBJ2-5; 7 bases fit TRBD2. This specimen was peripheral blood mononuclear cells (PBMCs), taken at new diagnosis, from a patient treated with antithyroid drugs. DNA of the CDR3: TGTGCCAGCAGTGAGGTGCGGGAGTCCACCACCCTCGAGACCCAGTACTTC. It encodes CASSEVRESTTLETQYF.